The 20 T cell receptor beta chains below were found in one sample sequenced in a study of PD-L1 blockade in urothelial cancer. Sequencing was performed with immunoSEQ multiplex PCR; in TCRdb, only in-frame clones are kept and a portion is missing. The table lists roughly 40,000 clones, roughly nine tenths of them singletons. Regarding time point: peripheral blood 6 weeks after treatment start. Material: PBMCs, obtained around atezolizumab (anti-PD-L1) treatment. All receptors derive from a man aged 70 or older with urothelial cancer.

V is TRBV6-6 and J is TRBJ2-7; 7 bases match TRBD2. The junction had 14 bases not matched to a gene; V was cut back by 6 bases and J by 6 bases. The germline CDR1 and CDR2 sequences are MNHNY and SVGAGI (reference sequence). The CDR3 consists of 15 residues. In nucleotides, the CDR3 is TGTGCCAGCAGCCTGGGCTCGTTCGGGGGGAGCGAGCAGTACTTC. Protein sequence: CASSLGSFGGSEQYF.

This chain links TRBV7-6 with TRBJ2-1, with a weak D call TRBD2 (5 bases). V lost 0 bases and J 3 bases, leaving 9 bases between the germline ends. Germline CDR1 and CDR2: SGHVS and FNYEAQ. CDR3 length: 15 residues. CDR3 nucleotides: TGTGCCAGCAGCTTAGCGGGTAGCGACTACAATGAGCAGTTCTTC. Amino acids: CASSLAGSDYNEQFF.

This clone turned up a few times. The chain has TRBV4-1 and TRBJ2-2; TRBD2 matches 7 bases. This CDR3 comprises 17 residues. V lost 1 base to trimming and J lost 4 bases; unmatched junction nucleotides: 9. Germline loops: CDR1 MGHRA, CDR2 YSYEKL. In nucleotides, the CDR3 is TGCGCCAGCAGCCAAGGGCTCGGCGGGAGCTTCACCGGGGAGCTGTTTTTT. Translated: CASSQGLGGSFTGELFF.

The gene calls are TRBV5-4 and TRBJ2-1; 13 bases agree with TRBD2. The CDR3 length is 15 residues. Trimming at V came to 1 base and at J to 8 bases, leaving 3 bases not matched to a gene. CDR1 and CDR2 (germline): SGHNT, YYREEE (reference sequence). CDR3 residues: CASSLPLAGGHEQFF. CDR3 nucleotide sequence: TGTGCCAGCAGCTTGCCACTAGCGGGAGGGCATGAGCAGTTCTTC.

The gene calls are TRBV14 and TRBJ2-1; no firm D call. Germline V gene data show CDR1 as SGHDN and CDR2 as FVKESK. V was cut by 0 bases and J by 4 bases, with 10 bases left in between. This CDR3 comprises 15 residues. In DNA form, the CDR3 reads TGTGCCAGCAGCCAAGATCTTCCCAGATACAATGAGCAGTTCTTC. It yields the protein CASSQDLPRYNEQFF.

This clone has only one observation. This chain links TRBV4-1 with TRBJ2-6; 10 bases match TRBD1. Germline assignment: CDR1 MGHRA and CDR2 YSYEKL. The CDR3 is made up of 19 amino acids. The V and J ends lost 2 bases and 2 bases, in that order; junction bases with no gene match: 9. The CDR3 sequence is CASSQLRPGQGTGANVLTF. The CDR3 region has the DNA TGCGCCAGCAGCCAACTCCGACCGGGACAGGGGACTGGGGCCAACGTCCTGACTTTC.

The sample holds one count of this clone. The rearrangement links TRBV7-9 to TRBJ1-2, with no clear D. Germline assignment: CDR1 SEHNR and CDR2 FQNEAQ (reference sequence). V dropped 5 bases and J dropped 9 bases, with 22 bases sitting between them. The CDR3 consists of 15 residues. CDR3 in amino acids: CASSPNNLETVSYTF. CDR3 bases: TGTGCCAGCAGCCCTAACAATTTGGAGACTGTGAGCTACACCTTC.

The V call is TRBV5-6, the J call TRBJ2-5; D possibly corresponds to TRBD1 (5 bases). Germline values: CDR1 SGHDT, CDR2 YYEEEE. Between the trimmed V and J ends, which lost 0 bases and 5 bases, there was a span of 14 bases. CDR3 length: 15 amino acids. CDR3 sequence (DNA): TGTGCCAGCAGCTTGGGGGGCCGGGTGGGGGAGACCCAGTACTTC. It yields the protein CASSLGGRVGETQYF. Full variable domain (remainder filled in from reference TRBV5-6 and TRBJ2-5): DAGVTQSPTHLIKTRGQQVTLRCSPKSGHDTVSWYQQALGQGPQFIFQYYEEEERQRGNFPDRFSGHQFPNYSSELNVNALLLGDSALYLCASSLGGRVGETQYFGPGTRLLVL.

This chain joins TRBV6-1 and TRBJ2-3; D might be TRBD1 (7 bases). The CDR3 totals 15 residues. V shed 10 bases and J shed 4 bases, with 21 bases lying between them. The germline CDR1 and CDR2 sequences are MNHNS and SASEGT. CDR3 loop: CATKQGSGGPDTQYF. As DNA, the CDR3 is TGTGCCACAAAACAGGGGTCCGGGGGACCAGATACGCAGTATTTT.

This clone was seen once. The rearrangement links TRBV5-4 to TRBJ1-2, with D perhaps matching TRBD1 (6 bases). CDR3 length equals 13 residues. The germline CDR1 and CDR2 sequences are SGHNT and YYREEE (reference sequence). V lost 0 bases and J 7 bases, leaving 10 bases between the germline ends. CDR3 protein: CASSLAGQPGYTF. CDR3 nucleotides: TGTGCCAGCAGCTTGGCTGGACAGCCTGGCTACACCTTC.

The V and J genes are TRBV4-1 and TRBJ2-2; 10 bases align to TRBD1. The junction had 14 bases not matched to a gene; V was cut back by 3 bases and J by 7 bases. Per germline, CDR1 MGHRA and CDR2 YSYEKL. This CDR3 has 18 residues. CDR3 residues: CASSHRFLDRGQVGELFF. In nucleotides, the CDR3 is TGCGCCAGCAGCCACAGGTTCCTCGACAGGGGGCAGGTCGGGGAGCTGTTTTTT.

CDR3 protein: CASQRELIGEQYF. The DNA for the CDR3 is TGTGCCAGCCAGCGGGAGCTAATTGGCGAGCAGTACTTC. The chain has TRBV28 and TRBJ2-7, with 8 bases fitting TRBD2. The CDR3 runs to 13 residues. Germline-derived CDR1 and CDR2 are MDHEN and SYDVKM. V dropped 8 bases and J dropped 6; count of bases not matched to a gene: 9.

This clone was counted a single time. V and J are TRBV19 and TRBJ2-7, with 7 positions matching TRBD2. There are 14 residues in the CDR3. In germline, CDR1 is LNHDA, CDR2 SQIVND (reference sequence). J was trimmed by 7 bases and V by 10 bases; bases with no gene match: 16. CDR3 protein: CATGKRGFLGEQYF. The CDR3 bases are TGTGCCACTGGGAAGCGGGGATTTCTGGGAGAGCAGTACTTC.

The chain is built from TRBV10-3 and TRBJ2-1, with 10 bases fitting TRBD2. The CDR3 covers 17 residues. The germline CDR1 and CDR2 sequences are ENHRY and SYGVKD. Germline trimming cut 0 bases from V and 6 bases from J; bases unmatched to any gene: 8. The CDR3 sequence: CAISESIAGGGSNEQFF. CDR3 in DNA: TGTGCCATCAGTGAGTCGATAGCGGGAGGTGGGAGCAATGAGCAGTTCTTC.

The chain employs TRBV28 and TRBJ1-5; D gene unclear. V lost 3 bases and J 3 bases, leaving 6 bases between the germline ends. This CDR3 contains 13 residues. CDR1 is MDHEN, CDR2 SYDVKM, per germline. The CDR3 DNA follows: TGTGCCAGCAGTTTCCAGTCCAATCAGCCCCAGCATTTT. Its protein is CASSFQSNQPQHF.

This chain uses TRBV10-1 with TRBJ1-1; TRBD1 matches at 8 bases. The CDR3 is 12 residues long. The trim removed 11 bases at V and 3 bases at J, leaving 5 bases unmatched. CDR1 is WNHNN, CDR2 SYGVQD, per germline (reference sequence). The CDR3 sequence is CAGIRGHTEAFF. The CDR3 DNA sequence: TGCGCCGGGATCAGGGGGCACACTGAAGCTTTCTTT.

The chain combines TRBV10-3 with TRBJ2-7, with a possible D match to TRBD2 (6 bases). CDR1 and CDR2 (germline): ENHRY, SYGVKD. The ends were cut back, 6 bases at V and 6 bases at J, with 15 bases in the middle. The CDR3 is 13 residues long. The chain's CDR3 is CAIRLRGAGEQYF. The CDR3 DNA reads as TGTGCCATCAGACTTCGGGGAGCGGGCGAGCAGTACTTC.

V and J are TRBV27 and TRBJ2-1; the match to TRBD1 covers 9 bases. V lost 3 bases to trimming and J lost 3 bases; unmatched junction nucleotides: 6. CDR3 size: 16 residues. Per the germline V gene, CDR1 is MNHEY and CDR2 is SMNVEV (reference sequence). As DNA, the CDR3 is TGTGCCAGCAGTTTGGGGGACAGGGTAATCTACAATGAGCAGTTCTTC. This translates into CASSLGDRVIYNEQFF.

This clone is a singleton in its sample. J is TRBJ2-3 and V is TRBV4-1, with 8 bases fitting TRBD2. Per the germline V gene, CDR1 is MGHRA and CDR2 is YSYEKL. The trim removed 4 bases at V and 3 bases at J, leaving 15 bases unmatched. The CDR3 sequence is 18 residues long. The CDR3 loop reads CASSLRVSSGRVTDTQYF. The DNA for the CDR3 is TGCGCCAGCAGCCTTAGGGTATCCAGCGGGAGAGTGACAGATACGCAGTATTTT.

This clone was recorded only once. At one end the junction does not follow the germline gene, possibly because of a read error. The genes are TRBV9 and TRBJ1-2; 10 bases are a match to TRBD1. Germline values: CDR1 SGDLS, CDR2 YYNGEE. There are 14 residues in the CDR3. The DNA of the CDR3 is TGTGCCAGCAGCTCCTCCGGGACAGGGGCTCTTCTCCACTTC. Translating gives CASSSSGTGALLHF.